This entry lists 20 T cell receptor beta chains sequenced from one sample in a study of blood T cells in healthy people across ages. Next came a second PCR, run for about 6 to 12 cycles, which used a sample-barcoded 5' primer along with a J-beta primer mix. TCRdb analysed the 5' RACE reads with MiXCR anew, one entry per CDR3 protein. The sample consists of approximately 690,000 distinct CDR3 sequences, around 54% of them appearing once. Sequenced: blood. The receptors here all came from a man in his 60s in good health.

The chain is built from TRBV9 and TRBJ2-5; no reliable D call. Germline CDR1 is SGDLS and CDR2 is YYNGEE. The length of the CDR3 is 13 residues. V was clipped by 2 bases and J by 1 base, with 6 bases between them. As DNA, the CDR3 is TGTGCCAGCAGCGTTTCCTTCCAAGAGACCCAGTACTTC. The encoded protein is CASSVSFQETQYF.

This rearrangement joins TRBV5-1 to TRBJ2-2; no definite D call. The V end lost 1 base, the J end lost 3 bases, and 10 bases lay between the germline ends. The germline V gene has CDR1 SGHRS and CDR2 YFSETQ. This CDR3 has 15 residues. CDR3 amino acids: CASSLRPDHTGELFF. In DNA form, the CDR3 reads TGCGCCAGCAGCTTGAGGCCGGATCACACCGGGGAGCTGTTTTTT.

This clonotype has more than one count but fewer than ten. This rearrangement joins TRBV6-1 to TRBJ2-5, with 10 bases that match TRBD2. The length of the CDR3 is 16 residues. Germline CDR1 and CDR2: MNHNS and SASEGT. V shed 2 bases and J 5 bases; nucleotides not matched to a gene: 8. Here the CDR3 DNA reads TGTGCCAGCAGTGAACCTAGGACTAGCGGAACGGAGACCCAGTACTTC. Residues: CASSEPRTSGTETQYF.

The chain uses TRBV25-1 and TRBJ2-5; perhaps D is TRBD1 or TRBD2 (7 bases each). CDR1 is MGHDK, CDR2 SYGVNS, per germline. The CDR3 sequence is 14 residues long. V was pared by 6 bases and J by 1 base, with 12 bases between. In nucleotides, the CDR3 is TGTGCCAGCAGGGGAGGGGGCACCCAAGAGACCCAGTACTTC. Its translation is CASRGGGTQETQYF.

The CDR3 sequence: CAIRDQQGTQYF. The CDR3 DNA follows: TGTGCCATCAGAGATCAACAGGGAACTCAGTACTTC. The chain couples TRBV10-3 to TRBJ2-7; D perhaps matches TRBD1 (6 bases). The V end was cut by 6 bases, the J end by 10 bases, with 16 bases between. Germline loops: CDR1 ENHRY, CDR2 SYGVKD. This CDR3 has 12 residues.

The chain has TRBV3-1 and TRBJ2-3; D not resolved. Germline CDR1 is LGHDT and CDR2 is YNNKEL (reference sequence). The CDR3 is 13 residues long. The germline V and J ends were trimmed by 1 base and 6 bases, with 8 bases remaining between them. CDR3 in DNA: TGTGCCAGCAGCCAAGGAGTTCTGGATACGCAGTATTTT. The encoded protein is CASSQGVLDTQYF.

The chain links TRBV5-1 to TRBJ2-1, with D perhaps given as TRBD1 or TRBD2 (5 bases each). The germline CDR1 and CDR2 sequences are SGHRS and YFSETQ. With 4 bases removed from V and 4 bases from J, the gap between germline ends came to 24 bases. This CDR3 spans 18 amino acids. CDR3 coding DNA: TGCGCCAGCAGCATGGTTAGAGTTACAGGAGGTTCGTACAATGAGCAGTTCTTC. It translates to CASSMVRVTGGSYNEQFF.

This clonotype has only a few counts. The rearrangement links TRBV7-9 to TRBJ2-5; TRBD2 aligns across 14 bases. This CDR3 spans 13 amino acids. Per the germline V gene, CDR1 is SEHNR and CDR2 is FQNEAQ (reference sequence). With 10 bases clipped from V and 5 bases from J, the junction kept 3 bases outside the gene matches. CDR3 protein: CATRTSGGETQYF. CDR3 bases: TGTGCCACACGGACTAGCGGGGGGGAGACCCAGTACTTC.

This clonotype was picked up one time. This chain uses TRBV5-1 with TRBJ1-1; D not resolved. The V gene's germline CDR1 is SGHRS and CDR2 YFSETQ. There are 14 residues in the CDR3. The V gene lost 0 bases and the J gene lost 1 base, with 7 bases spanning the gap. The CDR3 nucleotides read TGCGCCAGCAGCTTGGAGGCATGGAACACTGAAGCTTTCTTT. Amino acid sequence: CASSLEAWNTEAFF. Variable domain in full (rest from reference TRBV5-1 and TRBJ1-1): KAGVTQTPRYLIKTRGQQVTLSCSPISGHRSVSWYQQTPGQGLQFLFEYFSETQRNKGNFPGRFSGRQFSNSRSEMNVSTLELGDSALYLCASSLEAWNTEAFFGQGTRLTVV.

The genes are TRBV29-1 and TRBJ2-3; D is undetermined. The CDR3 runs 14 residues. Trimming pared 3 bases from V and 6 bases from J, leaving 16 bases between. Germline loops: CDR1 SQVTM, CDR2 ANQGSEA. The CDR3 DNA reads as TGCAGCGTTGATCTAGGGCCAATTGCGGATACGCAGTATTTT. Protein: CSVDLGPIADTQYF.

The rearrangement links TRBV5-1 to TRBJ2-1, with TRBD2 identical over 9 bases. CDR3 length equals 16 residues. The germline CDR1 and CDR2 sequences are SGHRS and YFSETQ. Germline trimming cut 3 bases from V and 7 bases from J; bases unmatched to any gene: 11. This CDR3 reads CASSSFAGGPGNEQFF. CDR3 DNA sequence: TGCGCCAGCAGCTCCTTTGCGGGGGGGCCAGGGAATGAGCAGTTCTTC.

This chain connects TRBV28 to TRBJ2-1; TRBD1 is a possible D gene (6 bases). The CDR3 extends over 13 amino acids. The V end was cut by 5 bases, the J end by 10 bases, with 15 bases between. Germline lookup yields CDR1 MDHEN and CDR2 SYDVKM. In nucleotides, the CDR3 is TGTGCCAGCAGTACAACGGACAGTTGGGAGCAGTTCTTC. The encoded protein is CASSTTDSWEQFF.

The rearrangement uses TRBV11-2 and TRBJ2-3, with 14 positions matching TRBD2. The J segment lost 2 bases and the V segment lost 1 base, leaving 8 bases of the junction unmatched. Germline V gene data show CDR1 as SGHAT and CDR2 as FQNNGV. The CDR3 has 19 amino acids. The CDR3 loop is CASSLGRRLAGGSTDTQYF. The CDR3 bases are TGTGCCAGCAGCTTAGGACGGCGACTAGCGGGGGGGTCCACAGATACGCAGTATTTT.

The chain recombines TRBV20-1 with TRBJ2-1; tentatively, D is TRBD1 (6 bases). Germline CDR1 and CDR2: DFQATT and SNEGSKA (reference sequence). V lost 0 bases, J lost 5 bases, and 14 bases lay in between. The CDR3 loop spans 15 amino acids. CDR3 bases: TGCAGTGCTAGAGACGGACAGAGAATAAACAATGAGCAGTTCTTC. It specifies CSARDGQRINNEQFF.

The chain has TRBV20-1 and TRBJ2-7, with 7 nucleotides matching TRBD1. The CDR3 totals 13 residues. In germline, CDR1 is DFQATT, CDR2 SNEGSKA (reference sequence). Losses at the gene ends were 6 bases for V and 4 bases for J; bases not matched to a gene: 9. The CDR3 coding sequence is TGCAGTGCCCTCGACAGGGCCGGTTACGAGCAGTACTTC. Translating gives CSALDRAGYEQYF.

The chain carries TRBV6-5 and TRBJ1-1, with D unresolved. CDR3 length equals 15 residues. Per the germline V gene, CDR1 is MNHEY and CDR2 is SVGAGI. V was cut by 2 bases and J by 1 base, with 11 bases left in between. Here the CDR3 DNA reads TGTGCCAGCAGTTACGCCGGACGAAAGAACACTGAAGCTTTCTTT. The encoded protein is CASSYAGRKNTEAFF.

CDR3 in DNA: TGTGCCAGCAGCAATTGGGGATCTTCAACTAATGAAAAACTGTTTTTT. Amino acid sequence: CASSNWGSSTNEKLFF. The V call is TRBV21-1, the J call TRBJ1-4. TRBV21-1 is classified as a pseudogene. The length of the CDR3 is 16 residues.

This chain links TRBV7-9 with TRBJ2-7; tentatively, D is TRBD1 (5 bases). The J call may be faulty, since TRBJ2-5 better matches the DNA end. Germline CDR1 and CDR2: SEHNR and FQNEAQ (reference sequence). CDR3 size: 14 residues. CDR3 protein: CASSFSQGQETQYF. The CDR3 nucleotides are TGTGCCAGCAGCTTCAGCCAGGGTCAAGAGACCCAGTACTTC.

V usage is TRBV20-1 and J usage is TRBJ1-6, with D unresolved. The germline V gene has CDR1 DFQATT and CDR2 SNEGSKA (reference sequence). The ends were cut back, 1 base at V and 5 bases at J, with 9 bases in the middle. This CDR3 comprises 14 residues. The CDR3 loop is CSARVGNDNSPLHF. The CDR3 nucleotides read TGCAGTGCTAGAGTGGGCAACGATAATTCACCCCTCCACTTT.

The genes are TRBV4-2 and TRBJ1-4; TRBD1 aligns across 9 bases. The CDR3 is made up of 16 amino acids. CDR1 is LGHNA and CDR2 is YNFKEQ in the germline V gene. The V gene end was trimmed by 0 bases and the J gene end by 5 bases; junction bases not matched to a gene: 4. The chain's CDR3 is CASSQEMTGGNEKLFF. In nucleotides, the CDR3 is TGTGCCAGCAGCCAAGAAATGACAGGGGGAAATGAAAAACTGTTTTTT.